This T cell receptor beta chain derives from a study of cytomegalovirus exposure and HLA in healthy donors. Findings and caveats of the study: CMV antigen specificity of three CMV-associated chains was confirmed in vitro. Most TCR sequences showed up rarely, but some public TCRs showed up in many donors.

This clone was found once. Antigen specificity is unknown. The CDR3 runs 13 residues. The germline CDR1 and CDR2 sequences are MGHRA and YSYEKL. V was trimmed by 2 bases and J by 6 bases, leaving 11 bases between them. Use of 60 Vbeta and 13 Jbeta primers characterized the PCR. The repertoire was sequenced with immunoSEQ multiplex PCR; TCRdb's copy has only in-frame clones and lacks some. Of some 130,000 clones detected, about four fifths appear once; the ten largest clones hold roughly 4%. This sequence joins TRBV4-1 and TRBJ2-7; tentative D call: TRBD1 (5 bases). This sequence originates from a woman in her forties in good health and CMV-seronegative. Sequencing used PBMCs. The chain's CDR3 is CASSQLRQGEQYF. The CDR3 DNA is TGCGCCAGCAGCCAATTGAGGCAGGGCGAGCAGTACTTC.